This T cell receptor (beta chain) was found in a study of cytomegalovirus exposure and HLA in healthy donors. This CDR3 contains 15 residues. Germline V gene lookup returns CDR1 SGDLS and CDR2 YYNGEE. V trimming: 5 bases; J trimming: 5 bases; junction bases outside the gene matches: 4. A multiplex PCR was run with 60 Vbeta primers and 13 Jbeta primers. Only in-frame clones appear in the TCRdb table, and some are missing; sequencing was by immunoSEQ multiplex PCR. There are about 82,000 clones in the sample; around 70% occur only once, and 20% to 25% lies in the top ten. The TCR was taken from a man aged 30-40 years in good health and CMV-seropositive. Sequencing input: PBMCs. The chain joins TRBV9 to TRBJ2-1, with 13 positions matching TRBD2. The CDR3 sequence is CASSTSGRAHNEQFF. The DNA for the CDR3 is TGTGCCAGCAGTACTAGCGGGAGGGCCCACAATGAGCAGTTCTTC.